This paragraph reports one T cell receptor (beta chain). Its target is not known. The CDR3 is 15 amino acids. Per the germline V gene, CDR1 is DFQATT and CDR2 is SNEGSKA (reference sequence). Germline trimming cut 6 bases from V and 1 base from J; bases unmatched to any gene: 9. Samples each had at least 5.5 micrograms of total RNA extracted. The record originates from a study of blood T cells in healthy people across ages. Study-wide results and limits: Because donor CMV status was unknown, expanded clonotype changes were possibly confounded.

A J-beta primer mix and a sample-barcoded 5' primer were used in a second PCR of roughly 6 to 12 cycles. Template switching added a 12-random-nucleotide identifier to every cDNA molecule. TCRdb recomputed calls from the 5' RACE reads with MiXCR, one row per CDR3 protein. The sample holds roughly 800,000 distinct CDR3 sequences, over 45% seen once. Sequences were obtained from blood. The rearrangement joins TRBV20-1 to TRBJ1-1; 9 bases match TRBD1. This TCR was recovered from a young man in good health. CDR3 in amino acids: CSARPPGQGNTEAFF. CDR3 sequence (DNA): TGCAGTGCGCGACCCCCGGGACAGGGGAACACTGAAGCTTTCTTT.